A single sample gave rise to the 16 T cell receptor beta chains below, sequenced in a study of blood T cell repertoires in COVID-19. Method: immunoSEQ multiplex PCR; TCRdb's copy keeps in-frame clones and lacks some. Among about 270,000 clones listed, more than 75% were seen once. The sequenced sample consisted of peripheral blood. The receptors here all came from a man in his forties who had recovered from COVID-19.

V is TRBV3-1 (or the pseudogene TRBV3-2) and J is TRBJ1-1, with TRBD1 matching over 7 bases. Germline V gene lookup returns CDR1 LGHDT and CDR2 YNNKEL (reference sequence). The CDR3 has 13 residues. Trimming cost V 6 bases and J 7 bases; bases outside gene matches: 8. In DNA form, the CDR3 reads TGTGCCAGCAGTCGAGGGGGCGAGGGTGAAGCTTTCTTT. Protein sequence: CASSRGGEGEAFF.

This clone was found a few times. The chain has TRBV6-5 and TRBJ2-5, with 9 bases lining up with TRBD1. Germline V gene lookup returns CDR1 MNHEY and CDR2 SVGAGI. The CDR3 sequence is 14 residues long. Unmatched junction bases numbered 5, after V lost 4 bases and J lost 5 bases. CDR3 residues: CASSSQGARETQYF. The CDR3, as DNA: TGTGCCAGCAGTTCACAGGGGGCGAGGGAGACCCAGTACTTC.

The chain joins TRBV7-2 to TRBJ2-7; D is undetermined. Germline V gene sequence: CDR1 SGHTA, CDR2 FQGNSA. V lost 5 bases to trimming and J lost 8 bases, with 13 bases between them. The CDR3 consists of 12 residues. CDR3 coding DNA: TGTGCCAGCAGCCCCCCCAGCGTGAAGCAGTACTTC. Translation gives CASSPPSVKQYF.

The chain uses TRBV10-3 and TRBJ2-7; 7 positions agree with TRBD2. The CDR3 runs 15 residues. The germline CDR1 and CDR2 sequences are ENHRY and SYGVKD. V dropped 6 bases and J dropped 2; count of bases not matched to a gene: 10. In nucleotides, the CDR3 is TGTGCCATCAGCCAGGGTACTAGCGATCCCTACGAGCAGTACTTC. Protein product: CAISQGTSDPYEQYF.

J is TRBJ2-7 and V is TRBV4-3, with 7 positions matching TRBD1. V shed 5 bases and J 4 bases; nucleotides not matched to a gene: 8. Germline V gene lookup returns CDR1 LGHNA and CDR2 YSLEER. The CDR3 totals 14 residues. CDR3 DNA sequence: TGCGCCAGCAGCGCCGACAGGGTGGGATACGAGCAGTACTTC. This gives the protein CASSADRVGYEQYF.

This clone has just one count. The chain links TRBV18 to TRBJ2-3, with D possibly TRBD1 on 6 matching bases. The CDR3 has 17 amino acids. Trimming cost V 3 bases and J 2 bases, with 18 bases left between them. CDR1 and CDR2 (germline): KGHSH, LQKENI. Here the CDR3 DNA reads TGTGCCAGCTCACCGACCAGGGGTCCCGGGCACACAGATACGCAGTATTTT. Its translation is CASSPTRGPGHTDTQYF.

The count of this clone is one. The chain has TRBV10-3 and TRBJ2-7; D remains ambiguous. V was pared by 9 bases and J by 0 bases, with 12 bases between. This CDR3 region has 13 residues. CDR1 is ENHRY and CDR2 is SYGVKD in the germline V gene. CDR3 amino acids: CAMTAANSYEQYF. The DNA for the CDR3 is TGTGCCATGACTGCAGCCAACTCCTACGAGCAGTACTTC.

The V gene is TRBV18, the J gene TRBJ2-1, with a weak D call TRBD2 (5 bases). With 1 base removed from V and 1 base from J, the gap between germline ends came to 5 bases. CDR3 length: 14 residues. In germline, CDR1 is KGHSH, CDR2 LQKENI. CDR3 amino acids: CASSPLASYNEQFF. The CDR3 bases are TGTGCCAGCTCACCACTAGCGTCCTACAATGAGCAGTTCTTC.

This clone was counted a single time. The V call is TRBV7-9, the J call TRBJ2-1, with D hard to call. The CDR3 loop spans 14 amino acids. Germline V gene lookup returns CDR1 SEHNR and CDR2 FQNEAQ (reference sequence). Trimming cost V 5 bases and J 6 bases, with 14 bases left between them. CDR3 amino acids: CASSPGQYSNEQFF. Written as DNA, the CDR3 is TGTGCCAGCAGCCCCGGCCAATACAGCAATGAGCAGTTCTTC. Combining the CDR3 with reference TRBV7-9 and TRBJ2-1 gives the whole variable domain DTGVSQNPRHKITKRGQNVTFRCDPISEHNRLYWYRQTLGQGPEFLTYFQNEAQLEKSRLLSDRFSAERPKGSFSTLEIQRTEQGDSAMYLCASSPGQYSNEQFFGPGTRLTVL.

This sequence joins TRBV9 and TRBJ1-2; TRBD1 agrees at 9 bases. Trimming cost V 1 base and J 9 bases; bases outside gene matches: 7. CDR1 and CDR2 (germline): SGDLS, YYNGEE. This CDR3 region has 14 residues. The CDR3 here is CASSVSNHRGRYTF. Written as DNA, the CDR3 is TGTGCCAGCAGCGTAAGCAACCACAGGGGGCGCTACACCTTC.

V is TRBV25-1 and J is TRBJ1-6; D is perhaps TRBD1 (5 bases). In germline, CDR1 is MGHDK, CDR2 SYGVNS. Trimming shortened V by 3 bases and J by 7 bases, and 13 bases separated the two germline ends. The CDR3 has 15 amino acids. The CDR3 loop reads CASSEEGAGNSPLHF. CDR3 nucleotide sequence: TGTGCCAGCAGTGAGGAAGGGGCCGGGAATTCACCCCTCCACTTT.

The chain joins TRBV7-2 to TRBJ2-2; TRBD2 agrees at 9 bases. J gave up 4 bases and V 8 bases, and 5 bases lay outside the gene matches. Germline CDR1 SGHTA, CDR2 FQGNSA. The CDR3 covers 14 residues. The CDR3 reads CASGVAGVTGELFF. The DNA for the CDR3 is TGTGCCAGCGGAGTAGCGGGAGTCACCGGGGAGCTGTTTTTT.

The chain couples TRBV4-3 to TRBJ2-5; D perhaps matches TRBD2 (5 bases). The germline CDR1 and CDR2 sequences are LGHNA and YSLEER. The CDR3 runs to 14 residues. V lost 2 bases and J 1 base, leaving 8 bases between the germline ends. The CDR3 here is CASSQLSGQETQYF. The CDR3 DNA follows: TGCGCCAGCAGCCAACTCAGCGGCCAAGAGACCCAGTACTTC.

V usage is TRBV20-1 and J usage is TRBJ2-7; no reliable D call. V dropped 4 bases and J dropped 3 bases, with 7 bases sitting between them. This CDR3 is built from 11 residues. The germline V gene encodes CDR1 DFQATT and CDR2 SNEGSKA (reference sequence). The CDR3 here is CSANGGYEQYF. The CDR3 DNA sequence: TGCAGTGCTAACGGCGGCTACGAGCAGTACTTC.

The chain carries TRBV28 and TRBJ1-3; 10 bases are a match to TRBD1. The CDR3 has 15 residues. Germline CDR1 MDHEN, CDR2 SYDVKM. The junction had 9 bases not matched to a gene; V was cut back by 9 bases and J by 4 bases. The CDR3 sequence: CASVTGGFKGNTIYF. DNA of the CDR3: TGTGCCAGTGTGACAGGGGGCTTCAAAGGAAACACCATATATTTT.

This clone was seen only a few times. This sequence joins TRBV15 and TRBJ1-5, with unresolved D. Germline loops: CDR1 LNHNV, CDR2 YYDKDF (reference sequence). This CDR3 is 13 amino acids long. Trimming stripped 5 bases from V and 3 bases from J, with 8 bases between. In DNA form, the CDR3 reads TGTGCCACCAGCCAGAAGTACAATCAGCCCCAGCATTTT. Its protein is CATSQKYNQPQHF.